This record concerns one T cell receptor (beta chain) sequence. No conserved phenylalanine or tryptophan ends this CDR3, so it is likely a read error. V lost 2 bases and J lost 8, with 18 bases in between. The CDR3 sequence is 15 residues long. The germline gives CDR1 LGHNA, CDR2 YSLEER. The sample is drawn from a study of shared clonotypes between healthy human individuals. The authors distributed each subset's genomic DNA evenly over several immunoSEQ plates. Study processing details: Filtering differed for immunoSEQ, which gave only junction sequences without quality scores. The repertoire was sequenced with immunoSEQ multiplex PCR; TCRdb's copy has only in-frame clones and lacks some. The DNA was the basis for D and trimming; V, J and clone size are from that table. The data hold nearly 500,000 clones, with about 79% observed a single time.

The chain uses TRBV4-3 and TRBJ1-1; no clear D gene. The TCR comes from a woman between 40 and 55 years old in good health. Some clones in this sample may be carry-over from other donors' samples. Sequenced material: PBMCs. The CDR3 loop is CASSQNTAPDSEAFL. The DNA of the CDR3 is TGCGCCAGCAGCCAAAACACCGCCCCTGACTCCGAAGCTTTCCTT.